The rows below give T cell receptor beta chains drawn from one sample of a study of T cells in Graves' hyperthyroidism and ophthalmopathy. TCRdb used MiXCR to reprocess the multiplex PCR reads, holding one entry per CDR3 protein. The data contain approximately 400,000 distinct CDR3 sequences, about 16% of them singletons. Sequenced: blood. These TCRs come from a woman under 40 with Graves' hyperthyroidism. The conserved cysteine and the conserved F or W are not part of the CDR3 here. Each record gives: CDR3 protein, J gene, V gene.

CDR3 protein: SAEGQGAYEQY
J gene: TRBJ2-7
V gene: TRBV20-1

CDR3 protein: ASGLVAGRRTGELF
J gene: TRBJ2-2
V gene: TRBV12-5

CDR3 protein: ASSPYLDRSYGYT
J gene: TRBJ1-2
V gene: TRBV28

CDR3 protein: ASSSTGTGEHEQY
J gene: TRBJ2-7
V gene: TRBV27

CDR3 protein: ASSSDQETQY
J gene: TRBJ2-5
V gene: TRBV11-3

CDR3 protein: SASPGTGVSNQPQH
J gene: TRBJ1-5
V gene: TRBV20-1

CDR3 protein: ASSLPGYNEQF
J gene: TRBJ2-1
V gene: TRBV27

CDR3 protein: ASAGGGDTEAF
J gene: TRBJ1-1
V gene: TRBV27

CDR3 protein: ASSPKTSGREETQY
J gene: TRBJ2-5
V gene: TRBV28

CDR3 protein: SARIRTSDPYEQY
J gene: TRBJ2-7
V gene: TRBV20-1

CDR3 protein: ASRDTGTGVNIQY
J gene: TRBJ2-4
V gene: TRBV6-2/TRBV6-3

CDR3 protein: ASSHGGLADSYNEQF
J gene: TRBJ2-1
V gene: TRBV4-1

CDR3 protein: ASSPTSGRGGSPGELF
J gene: TRBJ2-2
V gene: TRBV28

CDR3 protein: ASSIGTSGPTYEQY
J gene: TRBJ2-7
V gene: TRBV5-1

CDR3 protein: AAKGVAGGNTIY
J gene: TRBJ1-3
V gene: TRBV3-1

CDR3 protein: ASSSSTSGTYPEQY
J gene: TRBJ2-7
V gene: TRBV7-9

CDR3 protein: ASSLDVRFEQF
J gene: TRBJ2-1
V gene: TRBV7-8

CDR3 protein: ASSQDGTSGSGELF
J gene: TRBJ2-2
V gene: TRBV4-2

CDR3 protein: ASSEGLAGNYEQY
J gene: TRBJ2-7
V gene: TRBV6-1

CDR3 protein: ASSQDLARNQPQH
J gene: TRBJ1-5
V gene: TRBV3-1

CDR3 protein: ASRKQGVDTQY
J gene: TRBJ2-5
V gene: TRBV12-3/TRBV12-4

CDR3 protein: ASSKEGGQETQY
J gene: TRBJ2-5
V gene: TRBV11-1

CDR3 protein: ASSLDDGSSYNEQF
J gene: TRBJ2-1
V gene: TRBV28

CDR3 protein: ASSLVWADRYGTPNTGELF
J gene: TRBJ2-2
V gene: TRBV11-2

CDR3 protein: AIRERDGDEKLF
J gene: TRBJ1-4
V gene: TRBV10-3

CDR3 protein: SVEEGRQGIDEQF
J gene: TRBJ2-1
V gene: TRBV29-1

CDR3 protein: ASSLEGSGLLGEQF
J gene: TRBJ2-1
V gene: TRBV5-1

CDR3 protein: ASRRTSGGRGLYEQY
J gene: TRBJ2-7
V gene: TRBV6-1

CDR3 protein: ASRPSSGRVTRGTQY
J gene: TRBJ2-5
V gene: TRBV28

CDR3 protein: ASSSHRDGYT
J gene: TRBJ1-2
V gene: TRBV7-8

CDR3 protein: ASSPGQGPHEQF
J gene: TRBJ2-1
V gene: TRBV18

CDR3 protein: ASSPLIGTWDTGELF
J gene: TRBJ2-2
V gene: TRBV7-9

CDR3 protein: ASSLGSAGSWETQY
J gene: TRBJ2-5
V gene: TRBV7-2

CDR3 protein: ASSQGQTYGYT
J gene: TRBJ1-2
V gene: TRBV4-1

CDR3 protein: ASSFYRGGTIQPQH
J gene: TRBJ1-5
V gene: TRBV27

CDR3 protein: ASSQRDGKEQF
J gene: TRBJ2-1
V gene: TRBV3-1

CDR3 protein: ASSLGVTQGEQF
J gene: TRBJ2-1
V gene: TRBV7-7

CDR3 protein: ASSPDPAYGNTEAF
J gene: TRBJ1-1
V gene: TRBV18

CDR3 protein: SALQGLAGGRQF
J gene: TRBJ2-1
V gene: TRBV20-1

CDR3 protein: ASSRRRGYNEQF
J gene: TRBJ2-1
V gene: TRBV28

CDR3 protein: ASSPPLAGNTGELF
J gene: TRBJ2-2
V gene: TRBV18

CDR3 protein: AWSGGTWPGNTIY
J gene: TRBJ1-3
V gene: TRBV30

CDR3 protein: ASSLVTATSGSYEQY
J gene: TRBJ2-7
V gene: TRBV7-2

CDR3 protein: ASSLRAGGISTDTQY
J gene: TRBJ2-3
V gene: TRBV7-9

CDR3 protein: ASRDRDFYEQY
J gene: TRBJ2-7
V gene: TRBV5-1

CDR3 protein: ASSFRATEAF
J gene: TRBJ1-1
V gene: TRBV13

CDR3 protein: ASEGGYNTLYNEQF
J gene: TRBJ2-1
V gene: TRBV11-1

CDR3 protein: SARILAASMEQF
J gene: TRBJ2-1
V gene: TRBV20-1

CDR3 protein: SAREDIGAYEQY
J gene: TRBJ2-7
V gene: TRBV20-1